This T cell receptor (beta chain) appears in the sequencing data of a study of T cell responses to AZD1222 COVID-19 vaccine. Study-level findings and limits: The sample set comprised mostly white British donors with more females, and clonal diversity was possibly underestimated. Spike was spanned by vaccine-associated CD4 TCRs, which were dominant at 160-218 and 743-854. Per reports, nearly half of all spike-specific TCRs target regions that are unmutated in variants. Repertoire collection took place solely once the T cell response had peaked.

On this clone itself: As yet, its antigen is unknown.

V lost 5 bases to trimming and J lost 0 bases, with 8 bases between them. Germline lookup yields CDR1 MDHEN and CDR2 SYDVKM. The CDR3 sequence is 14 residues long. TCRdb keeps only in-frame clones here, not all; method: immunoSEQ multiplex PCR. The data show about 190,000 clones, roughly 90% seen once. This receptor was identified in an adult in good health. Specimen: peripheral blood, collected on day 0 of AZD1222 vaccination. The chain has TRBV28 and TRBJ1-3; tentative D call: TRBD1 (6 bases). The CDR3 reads CASSAGHSGNTIYF. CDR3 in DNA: TGTGCCAGCAGTGCGGGACACTCTGGAAACACCATATATTTT. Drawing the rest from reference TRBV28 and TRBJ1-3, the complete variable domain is DVKVTQSSRYLVKRTGEKVFLECVQDMDHENMFWYRQDPGLGLRLIYFSYDVKMKEKGDIPEGYSVSREKKERFSLILESASTNQTSMYLCASSAGHSGNTIYFGEGSWLTVV.